These 23 T cell receptor beta chains were sequenced from one sample in a study of blood T cell repertoires in COVID-19. TCRdb's table, derived via immunoSEQ multiplex PCR, lists solely in-frame clones and lacks some. Here the sample spans roughly 65,000 clones, more than 70% being singletons. Source material: peripheral blood. These receptors were obtained from a human donor in a cohort sampled during active COVID-19.

CDR3 amino acids: CASSLGTRYTDTQYF. CDR3 DNA sequence: TGTGCCAGTAGTCTCGGGACTAGATACACAGATACGCAGTATTTT. The chain uses TRBV19 and TRBJ2-3, with 8 bases matching TRBD2. CDR3 length: 15 residues. CDR1 and CDR2 (germline): LNHDA, SQIVND (reference sequence). V dropped 5 bases and J dropped 2; count of bases not matched to a gene: 6.

This clone was seen just once. The chain couples TRBV18 to TRBJ2-7, with D perhaps matching TRBD1 (5 bases). CDR1 is KGHSH and CDR2 is LQKENI in the germline V gene. The CDR3 sequence is 16 residues long. V dropped 3 bases and J dropped 0 bases, with 15 bases sitting between them. CDR3 coding DNA: TGTGCCAGCTCACCCGGTTATGGCAGGGACTCCTACGAGCAGTACTTC. This sequence encodes CASSPGYGRDSYEQYF. Using reference TRBV18 and TRBJ2-7 for the parts outside the CDR3, the full variable domain is NAGVMQNPRHLVRRRGQEARLRCSPMKGHSHVYWYRQLPEEGLKFMVYLQKENIIDESGMPKERFSAEFPKEGPSILRIQQVVRGDSAAYFCASSPGYGRDSYEQYFGPGTRLTVT.

This sequence joins TRBV28 and TRBJ1-2; 10 bases are shared with TRBD1. The CDR3 loop spans 14 amino acids. Germline CDR1 and CDR2: MDHEN and SYDVKM. V shed 8 bases and J 4 bases; nucleotides not matched to a gene: 7. In nucleotides, the CDR3 is TGTGCCAGCTCTGGGACAGGGGATGGCTATGGCTACACCTTC. Protein sequence: CASSGTGDGYGYTF.

The V call is TRBV11-3, the J call TRBJ2-1; the D gene is possibly TRBD2 (7 bases). The germline V gene has CDR1 SGHNT and CDR2 YENEEA. The CDR3 runs 17 residues. V was trimmed by 6 bases and J by 1 base, leaving 19 bases between them. CDR3 coding DNA: TGTGCCAGCAGTCCTCGGGGGCTAGCGGTTTCCTACAATGAGCAGTTCTTC. It is translated as CASSPRGLAVSYNEQFF.

The genes are TRBV24-1 and TRBJ2-3; TRBD2 matches 8 bases. The CDR3 extends over 14 amino acids. Germline CDR1 is KGHDR and CDR2 is SFDVKD. V lost 4 bases, J lost 6 bases, and 5 bases stayed unmatched. The CDR3 loop is CATSEGSGVDTQYF. CDR3 DNA: TGTGCCACCAGTGAGGGTAGCGGGGTTGATACGCAGTATTTT.

V usage is TRBV6-5 and J usage is TRBJ2-3, with D perhaps TRBD1 (5 bases). Germline V gene sequence: CDR1 MNHEY, CDR2 SVGAGI. Trimming removed 4 bases from V and 2 bases from J, with 13 bases in between. The CDR3 is 15 residues long. CDR3 loop: CASSSLDTLTDTQYF. CDR3 coding DNA: TGTGCCAGCAGTTCATTGGACACCCTCACAGATACGCAGTATTTT.

V gene TRBV30 combines with J gene TRBJ2-7; 7 positions match TRBD1. This CDR3 is 15 amino acids long. V gave up 4 bases and J gave up 0 bases; unmatched junction bases: 9. CDR1 is GTSNPN and CDR2 is SVGIG in the germline V gene (reference sequence). The CDR3 here is CAWKLMRGPSYEQYF. CDR3 DNA sequence: TGTGCCTGGAAGTTAATGAGGGGGCCCTCCTACGAGCAGTACTTC.

V and J are TRBV19 and TRBJ1-5, with 7 bases identical to TRBD1. V was clipped by 3 bases and J by 6 bases; unmatched bases: 11. The germline CDR1 and CDR2 sequences are LNHDA and SQIVND (reference sequence). This CDR3 is 16 amino acids long. The CDR3: CASSIGGGEGGQPQHF. CDR3 DNA sequence: TGTGCCAGTAGTATTGGAGGGGGCGAGGGAGGTCAGCCCCAGCATTTT.

The chain uses TRBV19 and TRBJ2-6; D gene ambiguous. Trimming stripped 3 bases from V and 1 base from J, with 7 bases between. The CDR3 totals 15 residues. Germline CDR1 LNHDA, CDR2 SQIVND (reference sequence). The CDR3 protein is CASSMRRSGANVLTF. The CDR3 DNA follows: TGTGCCAGTAGTATGCGGAGATCTGGGGCCAACGTCCTGACTTTC.

This clone has only one observation. The rearrangement links TRBV7-8 to TRBJ2-6, with TRBD1 matching 8 bases. The CDR3 consists of 14 residues. Trimming at V came to 2 bases and at J to 12 bases, leaving 6 bases not matched to a gene. In germline, CDR1 is SGHVS, CDR2 FQNEAQ. CDR3 DNA sequence: TGTGCCAGCAGCTTAAATGGACAGGGTGCCGTCCTGACTTTC. It is translated as CASSLNGQGAVLTF.

The chain recombines TRBV6-5 with TRBJ1-5, with 10 bases identical to TRBD1. From germline, CDR1 is MNHEY and CDR2 SVGAGI. Trimming removed 7 bases from V and 7 bases from J; junction bases left unmatched: 7. The CDR3 loop spans 14 amino acids. The CDR3 region has the DNA TGTGCCAGCACCCAACCGGGACAGGGGCAGCCCCAGCATTTT. Residues: CASTQPGQGQPQHF.

The rearrangement joins TRBV5-4 to TRBJ2-7; 10 bases map to TRBD2. This CDR3 region has 15 residues. CDR1 is SGHNT and CDR2 is YYREEE in the germline V gene (reference sequence). J was trimmed by 5 bases and V by 6 bases; bases with no gene match: 11. In DNA form, the CDR3 reads TGTGCCAGCAAACCCAAAGCGGGAGGGCCCCACGAGCAGTACTTC. Translating gives CASKPKAGGPHEQYF.

The gene calls are TRBV19 and TRBJ2-3; D is undetermined. Germline assignment: CDR1 LNHDA and CDR2 SQIVND (reference sequence). Trimming removed 6 bases from V and 0 bases from J, with 7 bases in between. This CDR3 contains 13 residues. This chain's CDR3 is CASRGLSTDTQYF. The CDR3 region has the DNA TGTGCCAGTAGGGGCCTCAGCACAGATACGCAGTATTTT.

This clone has just one count. The chain uses TRBV18 and TRBJ1-5, with D perhaps TRBD1 (5 bases). Per the germline V gene, CDR1 is KGHSH and CDR2 is LQKENI. CDR3 size: 14 residues. With 1 base removed from V and 2 bases from J, the gap between germline ends came to 6 bases. As DNA, the CDR3 is TGTGCCAGCTCACCACGGGGCGGCAATCAGCCCCAGCATTTT. Translation: CASSPRGGNQPQHF.

This clone has a handful of counts. The CDR3 sequence: CASIDRGNSNQPQHF. The CDR3 DNA is TGTGCCAGTATTGATCGGGGAAATAGCAATCAGCCCCAGCATTTT. V gene TRBV19 combines with J gene TRBJ1-5, with D unresolved. Germline CDR1 reads LNHDA; CDR2 reads SQIVND (reference sequence). The CDR3 runs to 15 residues. V lost 7 bases, J lost 0 bases, and 13 bases lay in between.

The chain couples TRBV3-1 (or the pseudogene TRBV3-2) to TRBJ2-5; 8 bases align to TRBD2. The CDR3 sequence is 15 residues long. The J segment lost 4 bases and the V segment lost 7 bases, leaving 11 bases of the junction unmatched. Germline CDR1 is LGHDT and CDR2 is YNNKEL (reference sequence). DNA for the CDR3: TGTGCCAGCACCCCCCCCCGGGGGGGTGGAGAGACCCAGTACTTC. Translation: CASTPPRGGGETQYF.

The chain is built from TRBV5-1 and TRBJ2-1, with 13 bases lining up with TRBD2. The CDR3 totals 18 residues. The trim removed 5 bases at V and 3 bases at J, leaving 11 bases unmatched. The germline V gene has CDR1 SGHRS and CDR2 YFSETQ. CDR3 nucleotides: TGCGCCAGCAGTCGGACTAGCGGGAGCGGAAAAGGCTACAATGAGCAGTTCTTC. This translates into CASSRTSGSGKGYNEQFF.

The genes are TRBV5-1 and TRBJ2-2; no clear D gene. Germline V gene data show CDR1 as SGHRS and CDR2 as YFSETQ. The CDR3 length is 13 residues. Trimming cost V 4 bases and J 6 bases, with 10 bases left between them. This chain's CDR3 is CASSAMQAGELFF. DNA for the CDR3: TGCGCCAGCAGCGCGATGCAAGCCGGGGAGCTGTTTTTT.

The rearrangement joins TRBV6-5 to TRBJ2-7, with TRBD2 matching over 12 bases. Trimming cost V 6 bases and J 6 bases; bases outside gene matches: 3. Germline V gives CDR1 MNHEY, CDR2 SVGAGI. This CDR3 contains 13 residues. CDR3 nucleotides: TGTGCCAGCAGGCCTAGCGGGAGGGGCGAGCAGTACTTC. This gives the protein CASRPSGRGEQYF.

The rearrangement uses TRBV28 and TRBJ2-1; no firm D call. CDR1 and CDR2 from the germline V gene are MDHEN and SYDVKM. V was trimmed by 5 bases and J by 8 bases, leaving 16 bases between them. The CDR3 runs to 14 residues. The DNA for the CDR3 is TGTGCCAGCAGTGTACCCGTGGGCCCTTATGAGCAGTTCTTC. Translation: CASSVPVGPYEQFF.

This chain connects TRBV15 to TRBJ2-1, with 9 positions matching TRBD1. V shed 0 bases and J 7 bases; nucleotides not matched to a gene: 10. The CDR3 is 17 residues long. Germline CDR1 and CDR2: LNHNV and YYDKDF (reference sequence). CDR3 DNA: TGTGCCACCAGCAGAGACCTCTCACAGGGGGCGAGGAATGAGCAGTTCTTC. This encodes CATSRDLSQGARNEQFF. Drawing the rest from reference TRBV15 and TRBJ2-1, the complete variable domain is DAMVIQNPRYQVTQFGKPVTLSCSQTLNHNVMYWYQQKSSQAPKLLFHYYDKDFNNEADTPDNFQSRRPNTSFCFLDIRSPGLGDTAMYLCATSRDLSQGARNEQFFGPGTRLTVL.

V and J are TRBV27 and TRBJ1-2, with 10 bases matching TRBD1. V trimming: 6 bases; J trimming: 7 bases; junction bases outside the gene matches: 11. The germline gives CDR1 MNHEY, CDR2 SMNVEV (reference sequence). The CDR3 consists of 15 residues. The CDR3 protein is CASRNRQGAGSGYTF. CDR3 bases: TGTGCCAGCAGAAATAGACAGGGGGCGGGGAGTGGCTACACCTTC.

V is TRBV24-1 and J is TRBJ2-1; D is perhaps TRBD2 (5 bases). In germline, CDR1 is KGHDR, CDR2 SFDVKD. This CDR3 region has 15 residues. V dropped 6 bases and J dropped 4 bases, with 15 bases sitting between them. CDR3 DNA sequence: TGTGCCACCAGTCCTTCGGGGAGCCTGTACAATGAGCAGTTCTTC. Its translation is CATSPSGSLYNEQFF.